Given below is one TCR beta chain in context. The sample comes from a study of blood T cell repertoires in COVID-19. This CDR3 comprises 13 residues. Trimming took 1 base from V and 14 from J; bases not matched to a gene: 2. Germline lookup yields CDR1 SGHAT and CDR2 FQNNGV. Generated by immunoSEQ multiplex PCR, the TCRdb table keeps only in-frame clones and is missing some. This table holds 80,000 to 95,000 clones, 86% found once. Sequencing was performed on peripheral blood. The chain is built from TRBV11-2 and TRBJ2-1; TRBD2 matches 13 bases. The origin of this receptor is a man over 45 with active or convalescent COVID-19. DNA of the CDR3: TGTGCCAGCAGCTTAGGGACTAGCGGGAGTAAGTTCTTC. This translates into CASSLGTSGSKFF.